These 8 T cell receptor beta chains originate from one sample sequenced in a study of OX40 agonist ivuxolimab in advanced cancers. Sequencing used immunoSEQ multiplex PCR; TCRdb keeps in-frame clones, though not all of them. This table holds roughly 77,000 clones, 85% to 95% found once. This specimen was CD4+ or CD8+ T cells sorted from blood, taken in a trial of the OX40 agonist ivuxolimab. Receptors originate from an adult with an advanced solid tumor such as melanoma, head and neck, liver or kidney cancer.

The chain has TRBV11-3 and TRBJ2-7; no clear D. This CDR3 region has 15 residues. CDR1 is SGHNT, CDR2 YENEEA, per germline. Deletions cut 5 bases from V and 3 bases from J, with 17 bases between. CDR3: CASSQSSSVGYEQYF. The CDR3, as DNA: TGTGCCAGCAGCCAATCTTCGTCGGTAGGCTACGAGCAGTACTTC.

This sequence joins TRBV5-1 and TRBJ1-1; the match to TRBD1 covers 8 bases. The CDR3 has 14 amino acids. V lost 0 bases to trimming and J lost 4 bases; unmatched junction nucleotides: 2. Germline values: CDR1 SGHRS, CDR2 YFSETQ. DNA of the CDR3: TGCGCCAGCAGCTTGGAACAGGGGGGCACTGAAGCTTTCTTT. It codes for CASSLEQGGTEAFF.

V gene TRBV6-1 combines with J gene TRBJ2-7; tentative D call: TRBD1 (5 bases). The germline V gene has CDR1 MNHNS and CDR2 SASEGT. V was clipped by 2 bases and J by 5 bases, with 16 bases between them. CDR3 length: 15 residues. CDR3 coding DNA: TGTGCCAGCAGTGAAACCCCGCAGGGTGCGGACGAGCAGTACTTC. Encoded protein: CASSETPQGADEQYF.

V is TRBV4-3 and J is TRBJ2-3; 7 bases are shared with TRBD1. The CDR3 has 17 amino acids. CDR1 and CDR2 (germline): LGHNA, YSLEER. V lost 0 bases, J lost 1 base, and 7 bases stayed unmatched. CDR3 bases: TGCGCCAGCAGCCAAGAGGCCAACAGGGGTGGCACAGATACGCAGTATTTT. Translated, it gives CASSQEANRGGTDTQYF.

The gene calls are TRBV6-5 and TRBJ1-6; the match to TRBD1 covers 8 bases. With 6 bases clipped from V and 6 bases from J, the junction kept 7 bases outside the gene matches. CDR1 and CDR2 from the germline V gene are MNHEY and SVGAGI. The CDR3 is 15 amino acids. This CDR3 reads CASRATGAPNSPLHF. Here the CDR3 DNA reads TGTGCCAGCAGAGCGACAGGGGCGCCTAATTCACCCCTCCACTTT.

The chain couples TRBV7-9 to TRBJ1-3; 7 bases are shared with TRBD1. Germline CDR1 SEHNR, CDR2 FQNEAQ (reference sequence). The V and J ends lost 5 bases and 2 bases, in that order; junction bases with no gene match: 6. There are 15 residues in the CDR3. The CDR3: CASSLDRPPGNTIYF. CDR3 DNA sequence: TGTGCCAGCAGCCTGGACAGGCCCCCTGGAAACACCATATATTTT.

The CDR3 loop reads CASTSGALYEQYF. The CDR3 bases are TGTGCCAGCACCTCTGGGGCCCTCTACGAGCAGTACTTC. The chain recombines TRBV13 with TRBJ2-7; weak D call: TRBD1 (5 bases). Germline CDR1 and CDR2: PRHDT and FYEKMQ (reference sequence). The CDR3 spans 13 residues. Trimming left V 7 bases short and J 3 bases short, with 13 bases between. Filled out from reference TRBV13 and TRBJ2-7, the complete variable domain reads AAGVIQSPRHLIKEKRETATLKCYPIPRHDTVYWYQQGPGQDPQFLISFYEKMQSDKGSIPDRFSAQQFSDYHSELNMSSLELGDSALYFCASTSGALYEQYFGPGTRLTVT.

The CDR3 coding sequence is TGTGCCAGCAGCACGTTCGACAGGCCTTCCTACGAGCAGTACTTC. Translation gives CASSTFDRPSYEQYF. The chain employs TRBV7-8 and TRBJ2-7; tentatively, D is TRBD1 (6 bases). The germline gives CDR1 SGHVS, CDR2 FQNEAQ. V lost 5 bases to trimming and J lost 1 base, with 15 bases between them. This CDR3 has 15 amino acids.